Each of the 18 T cell receptor beta chains below was sequenced from the same sample in a study of shared clonotypes between healthy human individuals. Generated by immunoSEQ multiplex PCR, the TCRdb table keeps only in-frame clones and is missing some. The table records fewer than 3 million clones, less than 95% of them present only once. Sequencing was performed on naive CD4+ T cells from PBMCs. Subset reported: CD45RA+ positively selected. Receptors originate from a man aged 18 to 29 in good health. Some clones in this sample may be carry-over from other donors' samples.

The chain carries TRBV7-2 and TRBJ2-7, with 8 nucleotides matching TRBD2. The J segment lost 5 bases and the V segment lost 1 base, leaving 10 bases of the junction unmatched. Germline CDR1 SGHTA, CDR2 FQGNSA. The CDR3 runs to 16 residues. CDR3 amino acids: CASSLVSLAGIDEQYF. The CDR3 DNA reads as TGTGCCAGCAGCTTAGTTAGTCTAGCGGGTATCGACGAGCAGTACTTC.

The CDR3 spells CASSQASGTSGYNEQFF. Written as DNA, the CDR3 is TGCGCCAGCAGCCAAGCCTCCGGGACTAGCGGTTACAATGAGCAGTTCTTC. V is TRBV4-1 and J is TRBJ2-1; TRBD2 agrees at 11 bases. The J segment lost 4 bases and the V segment lost 1 base, leaving 6 bases of the junction unmatched. Germline CDR1 is MGHRA and CDR2 is YSYEKL. The length of the CDR3 is 17 residues.

The genes are TRBV21-1 and TRBJ1-5; the table's D gene call, TRBD1, was not cross checked with the DNA. TRBV21-1 is an annotated pseudogene. This CDR3 comprises 16 residues. CDR3 DNA sequence: TGTGCCAGCAGCACCCGACACAACCTTAGGAATCAGCCCCAGCATTTT. This codes for CASSTRHNLRNQPQHF.

The gene calls are TRBV6-1 and TRBJ1-2; D is unclear. Germline V gives CDR1 MNHNS, CDR2 SASEGT. Trimming removed 6 bases at V and 0 bases at J, with 11 bases between. CDR3 length equals 14 residues. CDR3 region: CASSLTRANYGYTF. Written as DNA, the CDR3 is TGTGCCAGCAGCCTGACAAGAGCTAACTATGGCTACACCTTC.

The chain uses TRBV15 and TRBJ1-2, with 12 bases that match TRBD1. Unmatched junction bases numbered 10, after V lost 4 bases and J lost 7 bases. The CDR3 runs 16 residues. The germline CDR1 and CDR2 sequences are LNHNV and YYDKDF (reference sequence). The CDR3 DNA follows: TGTGCCACCAGCACCACCGGGACAGGGGGCTTGGGTGGCTACACCTTC. It yields the protein CATSTTGTGGLGGYTF.

The chain is built from TRBV10-3 and TRBJ1-1; no clear D. The CDR3 runs 14 residues. Germline V gene lookup returns CDR1 ENHRY and CDR2 SYGVKD. V was pared by 0 bases and J by 4 bases, with 9 bases between. The CDR3 nucleotides read TGTGCCATCAGTGAGTCGATGGTACTCACTGAAGCTTTCTTT. It yields the protein CAISESMVLTEAFF.

The chain is built from TRBV27 and TRBJ2-6, with unresolved D. V was clipped by 2 bases and J by 0 bases, with 8 bases between them. Germline V lookup: CDR1 MNHEY, CDR2 SMNVEV (reference sequence). This CDR3 region has 16 residues. As DNA, the CDR3 is TGTGCCAGCAGTTTAAACTCAGGCTCTGGGGCCAACGTCCTGACTTTC. The encoded protein is CASSLNSGSGANVLTF.

J is TRBJ1-4 and V is TRBV7-8; 7 nucleotides agree with TRBD1. J was trimmed by 8 bases and V by 5 bases; bases with no gene match: 14. Per the germline V gene, CDR1 is SGHVS and CDR2 is FQNEAQ. The CDR3 totals 16 residues. The CDR3 loop reads CASSPRGTVIGEKLFF. Here the CDR3 DNA reads TGTGCCAGCAGCCCGCGAGGGACAGTGATAGGGGAAAAACTGTTTTTT. Using reference TRBV7-8 and TRBJ1-4 for the parts outside the CDR3, the full variable domain is GAGVSQSPRYKVAKRGQDVALRCDPISGHVSLFWYQQALGQGPEFLTYFQNEAQLDKSGLPSDRFFAERPEGSVSTLKIQRTQQEDSAVYLCASSPRGTVIGEKLFFGSGTQLSVL.

The chain recombines TRBV28 with TRBJ1-2; 10 bases map to TRBD1. The J segment lost 4 bases and the V segment lost 6 bases, leaving 8 bases of the junction unmatched. The V gene's germline CDR1 is MDHEN and CDR2 SYDVKM. CDR3 size: 15 residues. CDR3 nucleotide sequence: TGTGCCAGCAGCCAACCGGGACAGGGGAGCTATGGCTACACCTTC. It specifies CASSQPGQGSYGYTF.

Concerning this clone: Distinct nucleotide sequences in the sample also encode this CDR3. The chain recombines TRBV2 with TRBJ2-7; unclear D gene. V lost 3 bases, J lost 0 bases, and 9 bases lay in between. This CDR3 is 14 amino acids long. Germline-derived CDR1 and CDR2 are SNHLY and FYNNEI. CDR3 bases: TGTGCCAGCAGTGATCAAGGCAGCTCCTACGAGCAGTACTTC. It codes for CASSDQGSSYEQYF. Filled out from reference TRBV2 and TRBJ2-7, the complete variable domain reads EPEVTQTPSHQVTQMGQEVILRCVPISNHLYFYWYRQILGQKVEFLVSFYNNEISEKSEIFDDQFSVERPDGSNFTLKIRSTKLEDSAMYFCASSDQGSSYEQYFGPGTRLTVT.

This rearrangement joins TRBV2 to TRBJ1-5, with D unclear. Trimming removed 4 bases from V and 3 bases from J, with 10 bases in between. The CDR3 is 14 residues long. Per the germline V gene, CDR1 is SNHLY and CDR2 is FYNNEI. The DNA for the CDR3 is TGTGCCAGCAGTGCAACCGGAGACAATCAGCCCCAGCATTTT. This sequence encodes CASSATGDNQPQHF.

The chain uses TRBV5-1 and TRBJ1-1, with a possible D match to TRBD1 (6 bases). The CDR3 sequence is 14 residues long. The V and J ends lost 1 base and 5 bases respectively, with 12 bases between them. CDR1 SGHRS and CDR2 YFSETQ come from the germline V gene. Written as DNA, the CDR3 is TGCGCCAGCAGCTTGTCGGGTCAGGGGACTGAAGCTTTCTTT. Encoded protein: CASSLSGQGTEAFF.

The chain links TRBV28 to TRBJ1-2; tentative D call: TRBD1 (5 bases). CDR1 is MDHEN and CDR2 is SYDVKM in the germline V gene. CDR3 length equals 13 residues. V lost 5 bases to trimming and J lost 6 bases, with 13 bases between them. The chain's CDR3 is CASSPPDRNGYTF. For the CDR3, the DNA is TGTGCCAGCAGTCCCCCTGACAGAAATGGCTACACCTTC.

V gene TRBV18 combines with J gene TRBJ2-5; 12 bases fit TRBD2. CDR1 is KGHSH, CDR2 LQKENI, per germline. The length of the CDR3 is 16 residues. V lost 0 bases to trimming and J lost 7 bases; unmatched junction nucleotides: 6. The CDR3 bases are TGTGCCAGCTCACCACCGGGACTAGCGGGTCAGGGGACCCAGTACTTC. Translating gives CASSPPGLAGQGTQYF.

The rearrangement links TRBV7-9 to TRBJ2-5; D is perhaps TRBD2 (5 bases). V lost 1 base and J 2 bases, leaving 11 bases between the germline ends. In germline, CDR1 is SEHNR, CDR2 FQNEAQ (reference sequence). The CDR3 length is 15 residues. This chain's CDR3 is CASSLGRVQQETQYF. In nucleotides, the CDR3 is TGTGCCAGCAGCTTAGGGCGGGTACAGCAAGAGACCCAGTACTTC.

The chain couples TRBV7-9 to TRBJ1-1; no clear D. This CDR3 is built from 14 residues. Per the germline V gene, CDR1 is SEHNR and CDR2 is FQNEAQ (reference sequence). Trimming took 7 bases from V and 5 from J, leaving 17 bases between them. This CDR3 reads CASTIGDVRTEAFF. For the CDR3, the DNA is TGTGCCAGCACCATAGGAGACGTACGAACTGAAGCTTTCTTT.

V usage is TRBV5-1 and J usage is TRBJ2-7; D may be TRBD1 (5 bases). CDR1 and CDR2 (germline): SGHRS, YFSETQ. The V end lost 6 bases, the J end lost 0 bases, and 19 bases lay between the germline ends. The CDR3 spans 16 residues. The CDR3 protein is CASTFLQGGLSYEQYF. CDR3 sequence (DNA): TGCGCCAGCACCTTCCTCCAGGGCGGCCTCTCCTACGAGCAGTACTTC.

The chain employs TRBV6-5 and TRBJ1-1; D is perhaps TRBD1 (6 bases). Trimming removed 6 bases at V and 6 bases at J, with 14 bases between. The CDR3 covers 13 residues. CDR1 and CDR2 from the germline V gene are MNHEY and SVGAGI. The CDR3 reads CASSQTGKAEAFF. In DNA, the CDR3 is TGTGCCAGCAGCCAAACAGGGAAGGCTGAAGCTTTCTTT.